This T cell receptor beta chain was sequenced for a study of T cell responses to AZD1222 COVID-19 vaccine listed by TCRdb under 2021. With regard to the full study: Because spike-specific TCR depth and breadth did not differ between the two schedules, AZD1222 recipients who got a second dose at roughly 4 weeks were pooled with those who got a second dose at roughly 12 weeks. TCR sequencing was performed for 230 to 250 trial participants, of whom 200 to 220 were given two doses of AZD1222 and some 26 were given two doses of MenACWY control vaccine. Trial participants were enrolled by age into 18-55, 56-69 and 70-plus year subgroups, with around 140, 26 and 57 TCR-sequenced participants respectively.

Reading from cysteine to phenylalanine, the CDR3 counts 11 amino acids. The CDR3 DNA has 33 bases and is translated from base 1. The junction carries 2 bases between V and J, which are trimmed by 6 bases and 0 bases respectively. The germline V gene specifies SNHLY as CDR1 and FYNNEI as CDR2. Explained via the paper, the time point label denotes: baseline before first vaccination. Vaccinee samples came from UK trials COV001 and COV002, including a single-blind randomized controlled phase 2/3 trial of AZD1222 (ChAdOx1 nCoV-19) in healthy adults. For TCRbeta chain sequencing, PBMC samples from trial participants were taken at day 0 and at day 28 after the second dose. The CDR3 regions of human TCRbeta chains were analyzed by immunosequencing. In the source study's methods: TCRs in the repertoires were matched against a reference library of SARS-CoV-2-specific TCRs that had been generated with the MIRA antigen-specificity platform. Breadth meant the fraction of unique TCRs that were SARS-CoV-2-associated, whereas depth meant the fraction of total T cells that were SARS-CoV-2-associated. Using the MIRA data, each spike-specific TCR was assigned both to the spike region to which the TCR was reactive and to a CD4 or CD8 class. Log10-transformed breadth and depth values were compared by one-way ANOVA with Sidak's multiple comparisons tests. In its TCRdb copy, this immuneACCESS table keeps in-frame sequences only and misses some clones. Where compared with another copy, unresolved V genes explain less than half of these, and the others have no known cause. V and J calls and clone size follow that table, whereas D and trimming were derived from the DNA. The sample table records tens of thousands of clones; approximately 88% of these occur just once. The top ten hold roughly 2% of the sample.

The paper's findings and limits, for the study overall: Conclusions about previously exposed vaccinees are limited because only six or seven AZD1222 recipients were SARS-CoV-2 seropositive at baseline. Vaccine-associated CD4 TCRs spanned the whole spike protein, with dominant responses in regions 160-218 and 743-854. Spike-specific TCR breadth and depth rose significantly after two AZD1222 doses compared with day 0 and with MenACWY recipients. Participants were mostly white British, with more females than males. The authors suggested clonal diversity may have been underestimated. Epitopes outside the regions mutated in the B.1.351 and B.1.1.7 variants were reportedly recognized by nearly half of the unique spike-specific TCRs. The 56-69-year group was small, and its depth increase did not reach significance, likely because of low power. No day 14 peak-response samples were available, so repertoires were characterized only after the peak T cell response.

Concerning this clone itself: The target of this receptor is not known. No base qualities exist here, and no much larger clone lies one base off it.

The chain employs TRBV2 and TRBJ1-2, with the D gene not confidently named. Source: peripheral blood, taken on day 0 of AZD1222 vaccination. The source is an adult in good health. The bases are TGTGCCAGCAGCCCTAACTATGGCTACACCTTC. Its protein reads: CASSPNYGYTF.